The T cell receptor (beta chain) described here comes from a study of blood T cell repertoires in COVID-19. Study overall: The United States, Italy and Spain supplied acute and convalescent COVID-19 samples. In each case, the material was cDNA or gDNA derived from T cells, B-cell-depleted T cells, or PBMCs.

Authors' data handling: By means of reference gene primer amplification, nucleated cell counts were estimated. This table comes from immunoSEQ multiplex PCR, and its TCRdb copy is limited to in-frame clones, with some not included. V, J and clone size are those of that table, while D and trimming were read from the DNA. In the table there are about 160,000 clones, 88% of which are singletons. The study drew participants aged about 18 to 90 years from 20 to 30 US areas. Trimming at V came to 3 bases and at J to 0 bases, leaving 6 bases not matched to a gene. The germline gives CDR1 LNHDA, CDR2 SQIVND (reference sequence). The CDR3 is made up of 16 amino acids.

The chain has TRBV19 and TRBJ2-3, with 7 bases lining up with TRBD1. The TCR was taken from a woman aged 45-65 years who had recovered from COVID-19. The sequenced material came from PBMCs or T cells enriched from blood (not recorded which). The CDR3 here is CASSIPGTASTDTQYF. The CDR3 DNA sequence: TGTGCCAGTAGTATTCCCGGGACAGCCAGCACAGATACGCAGTATTTT.